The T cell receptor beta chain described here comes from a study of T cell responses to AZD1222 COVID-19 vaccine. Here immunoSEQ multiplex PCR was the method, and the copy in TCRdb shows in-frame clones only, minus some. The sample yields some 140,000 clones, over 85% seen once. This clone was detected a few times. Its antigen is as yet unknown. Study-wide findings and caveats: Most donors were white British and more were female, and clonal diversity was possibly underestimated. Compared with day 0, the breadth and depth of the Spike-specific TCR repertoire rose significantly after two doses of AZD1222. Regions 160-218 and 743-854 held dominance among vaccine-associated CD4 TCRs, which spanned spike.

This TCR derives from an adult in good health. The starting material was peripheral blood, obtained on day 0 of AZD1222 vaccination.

Written as DNA, the CDR3 is TGTGCCAGCAGCCGGGGAGGGGGTTCCTATGGCTACACCTTC. Translating gives CASSRGGGSYGYTF. The chain has TRBV28 and TRBJ1-2, with D possibly TRBD1 on 6 matching bases. Looked up from germline, CDR1 is MDHEN and CDR2 is SYDVKM. CDR3 length: 14 amino acids. The V and J ends lost 6 bases and 4 bases respectively, with 15 bases between them.